This passage covers 22 T cell receptor beta chains from one sample sequenced in a study of T cell responses to AZD1222 COVID-19 vaccine. Profiled with immunoSEQ multiplex PCR; TCRdb holds only in-frame clones, not every one. The sample records about 55,000 clones, roughly 90% being singletons. The sequences come from peripheral blood, collected on day 0 of AZD1222 vaccination. The source of these receptors is an adult in good health.

V and J are TRBV4-1 and TRBJ2-2; TRBD2 matches 7 bases. This CDR3 contains 15 residues. Trimming cost V 0 bases and J 5 bases; bases outside gene matches: 3. In germline, CDR1 is MGHRA, CDR2 YSYEKL. Written as DNA, the CDR3 is TGCGCCAGCAGCCAAGAAGGACTAGTGACCGGGGAGCTGTTTTTT. Translated, it gives CASSQEGLVTGELFF.

The V gene is TRBV9, the J gene TRBJ2-5; the match to TRBD1 covers 9 bases. The germline gives CDR1 SGDLS, CDR2 YYNGEE. The CDR3 contains 18 residues. With V trimmed by 4 bases and J by 5 bases, 18 bases remained unmatched. CDR3 nucleotides: TGTGCCAGCAGCCCACCTCAACGGGGGACAGGGTTTGGGGAGACCCAGTACTTC. Residues: CASSPPQRGTGFGETQYF.

The chain joins TRBV5-1 to TRBJ2-1; D may be TRBD1 or TRBD2 (5 bases each). V lost 4 bases and J lost 9, with 17 bases in between. The CDR3 is 14 residues long. CDR1 is SGHRS and CDR2 is YFSETQ in the germline V gene. The CDR3 sequence: CASSTGLPSGEQFF. The CDR3 DNA reads TGCGCCAGCAGCACAGGACTCCCGTCCGGTGAGCAGTTCTTC.

Only one count was recorded for this clone. The chain recombines TRBV7-6 with TRBJ2-7; TRBD1 or TRBD2 may be the D gene (7 bases each). Germline V CDR1 and CDR2: SGHVS, FNYEAQ. Trimming took 5 bases from V and 4 from J, leaving 36 bases between them. The CDR3 runs 21 residues. This CDR3 is CASSTASGGGTGGLWRYEQYF. CDR3 in DNA: TGTGCCAGCAGCACCGCCTCAGGGGGGGGAACGGGAGGACTATGGCGGTACGAGCAGTACTTC.

As DNA, the CDR3 is TGTGCCAGCAGTTTCCTCAAGCGGGAGAAAAACGAGCAGTACTTC. Amino acid sequence: CASSFLKREKNEQYF. J is TRBJ2-7 and V is TRBV27; 8 nucleotides match TRBD2. There are 15 residues in the CDR3. In germline, CDR1 is MNHEY, CDR2 SMNVEV (reference sequence). J was trimmed by 5 bases and V by 3 bases; bases with no gene match: 9.

CDR3 nucleotides: TGTGCCAGCAGCCGGGACTATTCTAATGAGCAGTTCTTC. Encoded protein: CASSRDYSNEQFF. The chain has TRBV6-5 and TRBJ2-1, with 7 bases aligning to TRBD2. The CDR3 consists of 13 residues. The ends lost 6 bases at V and 7 bases at J; junction bases unmatched: 6. Germline CDR1 reads MNHEY; CDR2 reads SVGAGI.

The rearrangement joins TRBV7-2 to TRBJ2-1; 11 bases map to TRBD2. V lost 5 bases to trimming and J lost 10 bases; unmatched junction nucleotides: 10. CDR1 and CDR2 (germline): SGHTA, FQGNSA. CDR3 size: 15 residues. CDR3 DNA sequence: TGTGCCAGCAGCCCGAACTTAGCGGGAGGGCCCGAGCAGTTCTTC. Translation: CASSPNLAGGPEQFF.

The table lists this clone with a count of one. This chain uses TRBV29-1 with TRBJ2-1, with a possible D match to TRBD2 (5 bases). The V gene's germline CDR1 is SQVTM and CDR2 ANQGSEA. The V and J ends lost 5 bases and 1 base respectively, with 9 bases between them. The CDR3 covers 13 residues. The CDR3 is CSVTSGSYNEQFF. The CDR3 coding sequence is TGCAGCGTTACGAGCGGTTCCTACAATGAGCAGTTCTTC.

The chain links TRBV14 to TRBJ1-6, with unresolved D. The CDR3 has 17 residues. V was pared by 4 bases and J by 7 bases, with 20 bases between. Germline loops: CDR1 SGHDN, CDR2 FVKESK. CDR3 in amino acids: CASSLQAWTGGNSPLHF. CDR3 DNA: TGTGCCAGCAGCCTCCAGGCGTGGACCGGCGGGAATTCACCCCTCCACTTT.

The chain joins TRBV5-1 to TRBJ2-1; TRBD2 aligns across 9 bases. J lost 0 bases, V lost 4 bases, and 2 bases had no gene match. The CDR3 extends over 15 amino acids. Germline CDR1 SGHRS, CDR2 YFSETQ. The CDR3 here is CASSISGSSYNEQFF. The CDR3 DNA is TGCGCCAGCAGCATTAGCGGGAGCTCCTACAATGAGCAGTTCTTC.

The chain has TRBV9 and TRBJ2-1; 13 bases map to TRBD2. V was pared by 3 bases and J by 0 bases, with 9 bases of the junction left unmatched. Germline V gene data show CDR1 as SGDLS and CDR2 as YYNGEE. This CDR3 contains 19 residues. CDR3 sequence reads: CASSDTTSGRSHSYNEQFF. Here the CDR3 DNA reads TGTGCCAGCAGCGACACGACTAGCGGGAGGAGCCACTCCTACAATGAGCAGTTCTTC.

The chain recombines TRBV24-1 with TRBJ2-1; a possible D gene is TRBD1 (6 bases). CDR3 size: 12 residues. Germline V gives CDR1 KGHDR, CDR2 SFDVKD. The V and J ends lost 2 bases and 12 bases respectively, with 10 bases between them. The CDR3 spells CATSDYRDGQFF. The CDR3 nucleotides read TGTGCCACCAGTGATTACAGGGACGGGCAGTTCTTC.

This chain's CDR3 is CASSQVGDEKLFF. CDR3 coding DNA: TGTGCCAGCAGCCAAGTAGGGGATGAAAAACTGTTTTTT. The rearrangement uses TRBV3-1 (or the pseudogene TRBV3-2) and TRBJ1-4; maybe TRBD1 (5 bases). The CDR3 covers 13 residues. The germline V and J ends were trimmed by 1 base and 6 bases, with 6 bases remaining between them. CDR1 and CDR2 (germline): LGHDT, YNNKEL (reference sequence).

Of note for this clone: The junction shows a germline mismatch at one end, possibly a read error. This rearrangement joins TRBV5-1 to TRBJ2-2; D might be TRBD1 (6 bases). The V gene's germline CDR1 is SGHRS and CDR2 YFSETQ. The CDR3 loop spans 15 amino acids. The CDR3 sequence is CASSLDGQNFGELFF. The CDR3, as DNA: TGCGCCAGCAGTTTGGATGGACAGAATTTCGGGGAGCTGTTTTTT.

The rearrangement uses TRBV5-4 and TRBJ1-5, with unresolved D. The length of the CDR3 is 13 residues. In germline, CDR1 is SGHNT, CDR2 YYREEE (reference sequence). V was cut by 4 bases and J by 7 bases, with 12 bases left in between. CDR3 sequence reads: CASSTGSEQPQHF. CDR3 coding DNA: TGTGCCAGCAGCACCGGAAGCGAACAGCCCCAGCATTTT.

The gene calls are TRBV6-5 and TRBJ1-1, with D possibly TRBD1 on 5 matching bases. Germline V gene lookup returns CDR1 MNHEY and CDR2 SVGAGI. The ends were cut back, 3 bases at V and 2 bases at J, with 13 bases in the middle. The CDR3 runs to 15 residues. The CDR3 is CASSYHGTVNTEAFF. The CDR3 nucleotides are TGTGCCAGCAGTTATCACGGGACGGTTAACACTGAAGCTTTCTTT.

Here the CDR3 DNA reads TGTGCCAGCAGCTTAGTTACCACCGGGGAGCTGTTTTTT. This encodes CASSLVTTGELFF. The rearrangement uses TRBV11-3 and TRBJ2-2; D is unclear. The CDR3 extends over 13 amino acids. Germline V gene sequence: CDR1 SGHNT, CDR2 YENEEA. V was shortened by 1 base and J by 4 bases, with 4 bases between the two germline ends.

The chain recombines TRBV19 with TRBJ1-2; maybe TRBD1 (5 bases). Deletions cut 7 bases from V and 2 bases from J, with 14 bases between. This CDR3 region has 14 residues. Germline CDR1 and CDR2: LNHDA and SQIVND (reference sequence). CDR3 amino acids: CASNTGEGNYGYTF. In nucleotides, the CDR3 is TGTGCCAGTAACACAGGAGAGGGGAACTATGGCTACACCTTC.

The chain has TRBV19 and TRBJ1-4; tentative D call: TRBD1 (5 bases). This CDR3 is 15 amino acids long. Trimming removed 5 bases at V and 7 bases at J, with 17 bases between. Germline V gene sequence: CDR1 LNHDA, CDR2 SQIVND (reference sequence). This CDR3 reads CASSVSGYDREKLFF. Written as DNA, the CDR3 is TGTGCCAGTAGTGTTTCAGGGTATGACCGTGAAAAACTGTTTTTT.

The sample holds one count of this clone. This sequence joins TRBV6-6 and TRBJ2-1; D might be TRBD1 or TRBD2, each matching 5 bases. The CDR3 extends over 15 amino acids. CDR1 and CDR2 (germline): MNHNY, SVGAGI (reference sequence). The germline V and J ends were trimmed by 7 bases and 4 bases, with 17 bases remaining between them. CDR3: CASTTGGASYNEQFF. CDR3 sequence (DNA): TGTGCCAGCACCACTGGGGGAGCCTCTTACAATGAGCAGTTCTTC.

A single count supports this clone. The V gene is TRBV27, the J gene TRBJ2-1; D not resolved. Trimming shortened V by 4 bases and J by 2 bases, and 12 bases separated the two germline ends. CDR1 and CDR2 from the germline V gene are MNHEY and SMNVEV (reference sequence). The CDR3 loop spans 15 amino acids. CDR3: CASSWGTSAYNEQFF. In DNA, the CDR3 is TGTGCCAGCAGTTGGGGAACGTCAGCCTACAATGAGCAGTTCTTC.

This chain uses TRBV28 with TRBJ1-2, with D maybe TRBD1 (5 bases). V was shortened by 5 bases and J by 0 bases, with 13 bases between the two germline ends. Germline V gene sequence: CDR1 MDHEN, CDR2 SYDVKM. The length of the CDR3 is 15 residues. The CDR3 DNA sequence: TGTGCCAGCAGTCCCGACAGTGTTTCTAACTATGGCTACACCTTC. It specifies CASSPDSVSNYGYTF.